The rows below give T cell receptor beta chains drawn from one sample of a study of cytomegalovirus exposure and HLA in healthy donors. Generated by immunoSEQ multiplex PCR, the TCRdb table keeps only in-frame clones and is missing some. Seen here are some 98,000 clones, roughly 70% observed once, and the top ten hold about 2.5%. The sequenced sample consisted of PBMCs. The receptors derive from a man aged 45-65 years in good health and CMV-seronegative. CDR3s include the opening cysteine and the closing phenylalanine or tryptophan. D genes are given only for firm matches. Some rows mark clone size as missing; the rest say once, few, many or name a class of expanded clone.

clone size	V gene	J gene	D gene	CDR3 DNA	CDR3 protein
NA	TRBV7-9	TRBJ1-2	TRBD1	TGTGCCAGCAGCTGGCGGGACAGGGGGCGCAACTATGGCTACACCTTC	CASSWRDRGRNYGYTF
NA	TRBV7-2	TRBJ1-2	NA	TGTGCCAGCCACCGACCGCAGGGGAGGGTAGGCTATGGCTACACCTTC	CASHRPQGRVGYGYTF
NA	TRBV5-1	TRBJ2-3	NA	TGCGCCAGCAGCTCAGGTCAGGGGAGAGATACGCAGTATTTT	CASSSGQGRDTQYF
NA	TRBV5-6	TRBJ2-7	TRBD2	TGTGCCAGCAGCTTGGGTGCTAGCGGGAGGGCAGGCGAGCAGTACTTC	CASSLGASGRAGEQYF
once	TRBV21-1	TRBJ1-1	NA	TGTGCCAGTACAACAAGGCGGGACAGGAAGAACACTGAAGCTTTCTTT	CASTTRRDRKNTEAFF
once	TRBV2	TRBJ1-3	TRBD1	TGTGCCAGCAGGGAGACAGGGGCCTATATAGACACCATATATTTT	CASRETGAYIDTIYF
NA	TRBV5-1	TRBJ1-1	TRBD1	TGCGCCAGCAGCCCGGGACAGGGAACTGTCACTGAAGCTTTCTTT	CASSPGQGTVTEAFF
NA	TRBV5-1	TRBJ2-2	TRBD1	TGCGCCAGCAGCCAGGGGGCCGGTTTAGGGGAGCTGTTTTTT	CASSQGAGLGELFF
NA	TRBV11-3	TRBJ2-7	NA	TGTGCCAGCAGCCGGGATGGGGGCCACGAGCAGTACTTC	CASSRDGGHEQYF
NA	TRBV4-1	TRBJ2-7	TRBD2	TGCGCCAGCAGCCAAGGGGGCGGGACTACCTACGAGCAGTACTTC	CASSQGGGTTYEQYF
NA	TRBV10-3	TRBJ2-7	NA	TGTGCCATCAGTGATTCGGGGGGCCTCATCTACGAGCAGTACTTC	CAISDSGGLIYEQYF
NA	TRBV15	TRBJ2-1	TRBD2	TGTGCCACCAGCAGAGGGACTAGCGGTGGTTCCAATGAGCAGTTCTTC	CATSRGTSGGSNEQFF
NA	TRBV18	TRBJ1-3	NA	TGTGCCAGCTCTTCGACACGGGCAGGGCGTAAAAACACCATATATTTT	CASSSTRAGRKNTIYF
NA	TRBV6-1	TRBJ2-5	NA	TGTGCCAGCAGTGAGGACATTATAGGGGAGACCCAGTACTTC	CASSEDIIGETQYF